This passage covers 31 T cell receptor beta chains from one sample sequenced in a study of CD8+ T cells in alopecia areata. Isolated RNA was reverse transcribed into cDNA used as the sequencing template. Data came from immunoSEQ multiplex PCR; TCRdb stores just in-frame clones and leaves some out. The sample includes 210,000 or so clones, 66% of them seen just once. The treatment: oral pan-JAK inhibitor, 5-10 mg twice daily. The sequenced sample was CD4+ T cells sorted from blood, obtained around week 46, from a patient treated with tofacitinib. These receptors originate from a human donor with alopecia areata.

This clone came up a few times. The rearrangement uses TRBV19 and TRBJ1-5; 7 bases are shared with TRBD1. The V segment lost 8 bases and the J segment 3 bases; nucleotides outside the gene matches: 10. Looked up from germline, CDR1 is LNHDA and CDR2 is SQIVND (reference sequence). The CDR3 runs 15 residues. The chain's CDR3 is CASSRDRGVNQPQHF. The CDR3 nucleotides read TGTGCCAGTTCACGGGACAGAGGCGTCAATCAGCCCCAGCATTTT.

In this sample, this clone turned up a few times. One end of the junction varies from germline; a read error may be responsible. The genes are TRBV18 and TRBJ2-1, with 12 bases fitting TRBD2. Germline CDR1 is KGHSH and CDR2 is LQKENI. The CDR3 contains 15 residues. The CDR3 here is CASSPRLAGDNEQFF. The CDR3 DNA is TGTGCCAGCTCTCCACGACTAGCGGGGGACAATGAGCAGTTCTTC. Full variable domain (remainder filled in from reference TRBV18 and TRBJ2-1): NAGVMQNPRHLVRRRGQEARLRCSPMKGHSHVYWYRQLPEEGLKFMVYLQKENIIDESGMPKERFSAEFPKEGPSILRIQQVVRGDSAAYFCASSPRLAGDNEQFFGPGTRLTVL.

The CDR3 DNA follows: TGCAGCGTTTCCGACACGACCTACGAGCAGTACTTC. Translating it yields CSVSDTTYEQYF. This chain uses TRBV29-1 with TRBJ2-7; no clear D gene. Germline lookup yields CDR1 SQVTM and CDR2 ANQGSEA. This CDR3 has 12 residues. The V end lost 5 bases, the J end lost 2 bases, and 10 bases lay between the germline ends.

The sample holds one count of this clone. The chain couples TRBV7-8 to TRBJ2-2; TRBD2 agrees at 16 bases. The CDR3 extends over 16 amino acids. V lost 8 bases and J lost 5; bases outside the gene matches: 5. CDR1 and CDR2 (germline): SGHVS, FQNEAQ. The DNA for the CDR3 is TGTGCCAGCGGGACTAGCGGGGGGGCCTGGACCGGGGAGCTGTTTTTT. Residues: CASGTSGGAWTGELFF.

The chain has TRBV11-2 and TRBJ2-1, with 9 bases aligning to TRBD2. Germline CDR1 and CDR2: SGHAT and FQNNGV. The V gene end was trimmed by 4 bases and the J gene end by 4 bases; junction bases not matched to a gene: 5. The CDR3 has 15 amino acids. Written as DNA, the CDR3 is TGTGCCAGCAGCTGGAGCGGGGGGAATTACAATGAGCAGTTCTTC. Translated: CASSWSGGNYNEQFF. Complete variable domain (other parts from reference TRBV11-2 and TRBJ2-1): EAGVAQSPRYKIIEKRQSVAFWCNPISGHATLYWYQQILGQGPKLLIQFQNNGVVDDSQLPKDRFSAERLKGVDSTLKIQPAKLEDSAVYLCASSWSGGNYNEQFFGPGTRLTVL.

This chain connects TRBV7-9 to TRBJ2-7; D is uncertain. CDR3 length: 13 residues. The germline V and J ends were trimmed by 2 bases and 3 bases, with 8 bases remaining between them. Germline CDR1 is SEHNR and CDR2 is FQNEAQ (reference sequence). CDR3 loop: CASSLKGIYEQYF. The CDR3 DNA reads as TGTGCCAGCAGCTTAAAAGGAATCTACGAGCAGTACTTC. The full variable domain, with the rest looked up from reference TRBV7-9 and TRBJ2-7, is DTGVSQNPRHKITKRGQNVTFRCDPISEHNRLYWYRQTLGQGPEFLTYFQNEAQLEKSRLLSDRFSAERPKGSFSTLEIQRTEQGDSAMYLCASSLKGIYEQYFGPGTRLTVT.

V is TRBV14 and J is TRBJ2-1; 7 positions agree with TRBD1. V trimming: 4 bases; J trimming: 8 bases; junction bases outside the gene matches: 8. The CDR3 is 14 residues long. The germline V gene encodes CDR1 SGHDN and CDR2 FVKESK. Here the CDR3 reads CASSRGQTRDEQFF. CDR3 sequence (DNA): TGTGCCAGCAGCCGGGGACAGACCCGCGATGAGCAGTTCTTC.

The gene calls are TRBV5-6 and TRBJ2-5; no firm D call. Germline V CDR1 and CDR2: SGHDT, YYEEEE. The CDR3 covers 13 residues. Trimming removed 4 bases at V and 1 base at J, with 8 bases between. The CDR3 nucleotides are TGTGCCAGCAGCATCACAGTCCAAGAGACCCAGTACTTC. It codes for CASSITVQETQYF.

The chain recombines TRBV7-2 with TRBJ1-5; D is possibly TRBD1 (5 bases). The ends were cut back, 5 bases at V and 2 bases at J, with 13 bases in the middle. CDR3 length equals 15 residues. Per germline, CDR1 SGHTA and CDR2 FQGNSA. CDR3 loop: CASSPGARGNQPQHF. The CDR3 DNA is TGTGCCAGCAGCCCCGGGGCGAGGGGCAATCAGCCCCAGCATTTT.

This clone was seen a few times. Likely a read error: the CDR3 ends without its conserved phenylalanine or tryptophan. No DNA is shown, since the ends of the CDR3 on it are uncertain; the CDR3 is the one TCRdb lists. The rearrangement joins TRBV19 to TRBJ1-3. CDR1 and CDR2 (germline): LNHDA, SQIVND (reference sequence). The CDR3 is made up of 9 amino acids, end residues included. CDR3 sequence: CASSPRSRV.

DNA for the CDR3: TGTGCCAGCAGCTTACAGGGGGCGCTTTACTTC. Residues: CASSLQGALYF. V gene TRBV7-2 combines with J gene TRBJ2-5; 8 bases align to TRBD1. Trimming at V came to 2 bases and at J to 14 bases, leaving 4 bases not matched to a gene. Germline lookup yields CDR1 SGHTA and CDR2 FQGNSA. CDR3 length equals 11 residues.

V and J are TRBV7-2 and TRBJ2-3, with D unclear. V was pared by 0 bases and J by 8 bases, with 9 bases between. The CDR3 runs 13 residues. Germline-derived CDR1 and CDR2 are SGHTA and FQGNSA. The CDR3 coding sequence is TGTGCCAGCAGCTTAGCCCGCCAGCCTACGCAGTATTTT. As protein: CASSLARQPTQYF.

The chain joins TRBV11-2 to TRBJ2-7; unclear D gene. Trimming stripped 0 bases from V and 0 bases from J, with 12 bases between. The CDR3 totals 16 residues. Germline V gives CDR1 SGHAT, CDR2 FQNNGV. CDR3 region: CASSLDFSESSYEQYF. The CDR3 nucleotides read TGTGCCAGCAGCTTAGATTTTTCAGAGAGCTCCTACGAGCAGTACTTC.

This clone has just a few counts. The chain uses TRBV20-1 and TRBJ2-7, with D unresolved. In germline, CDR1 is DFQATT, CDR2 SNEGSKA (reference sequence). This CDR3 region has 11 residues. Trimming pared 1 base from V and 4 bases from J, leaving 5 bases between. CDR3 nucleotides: TGCAGTGCTAGAGGGCATTACGAGCAGTACTTC. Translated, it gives CSARGHYEQYF.

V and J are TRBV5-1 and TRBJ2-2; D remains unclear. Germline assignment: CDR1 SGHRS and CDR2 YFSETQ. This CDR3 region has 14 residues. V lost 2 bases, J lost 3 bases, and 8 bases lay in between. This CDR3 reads CASSFRIDTGELFF. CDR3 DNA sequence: TGCGCCAGCAGCTTCCGTATTGACACCGGGGAGCTGTTTTTT. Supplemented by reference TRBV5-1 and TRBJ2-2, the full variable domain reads KAGVTQTPRYLIKTRGQQVTLSCSPISGHRSVSWYQQTPGQGLQFLFEYFSETQRNKGNFPGRFSGRQFSNSRSEMNVSTLELGDSALYLCASSFRIDTGELFFGEGSRLTVL.

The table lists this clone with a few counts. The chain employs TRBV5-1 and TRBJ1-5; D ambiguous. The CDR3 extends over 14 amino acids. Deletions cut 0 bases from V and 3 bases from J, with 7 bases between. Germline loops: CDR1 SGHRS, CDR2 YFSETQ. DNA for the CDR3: TGCGCCAGCAGCTTGGACACGAACAATCAGCCCCAGCATTTT. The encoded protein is CASSLDTNNQPQHF.

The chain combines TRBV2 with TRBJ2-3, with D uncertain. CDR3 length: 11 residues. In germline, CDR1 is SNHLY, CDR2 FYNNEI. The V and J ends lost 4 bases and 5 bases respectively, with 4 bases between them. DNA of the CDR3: TGTGCCAGCAGTGTCAGAGATACGCAGTATTTT. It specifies CASSVRDTQYF.

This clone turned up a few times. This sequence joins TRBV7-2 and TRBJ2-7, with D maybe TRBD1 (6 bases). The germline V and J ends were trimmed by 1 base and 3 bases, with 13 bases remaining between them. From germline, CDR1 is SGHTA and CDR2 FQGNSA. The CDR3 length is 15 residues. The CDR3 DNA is TGTGCCAGCAGCTTAGGCCGTATAGGGGGCTACGAGCAGTACTTC. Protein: CASSLGRIGGYEQYF.

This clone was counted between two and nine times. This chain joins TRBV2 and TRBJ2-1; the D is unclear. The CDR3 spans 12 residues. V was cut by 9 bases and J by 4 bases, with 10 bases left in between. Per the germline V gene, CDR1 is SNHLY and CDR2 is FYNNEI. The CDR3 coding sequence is TGTGCCAGAGGCCCCGGGTACAATGAGCAGTTCTTC. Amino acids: CARGPGYNEQFF.

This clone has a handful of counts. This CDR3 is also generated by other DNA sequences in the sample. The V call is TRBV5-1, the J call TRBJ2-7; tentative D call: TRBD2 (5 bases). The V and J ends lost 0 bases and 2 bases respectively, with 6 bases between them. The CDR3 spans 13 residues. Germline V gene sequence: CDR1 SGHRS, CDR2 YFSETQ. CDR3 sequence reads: CASSLDGTYEQYF. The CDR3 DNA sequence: TGCGCCAGCAGCTTGGACGGGACCTACGAGCAGTACTTC. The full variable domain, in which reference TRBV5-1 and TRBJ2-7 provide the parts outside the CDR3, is KAGVTQTPRYLIKTRGQQVTLSCSPISGHRSVSWYQQTPGQGLQFLFEYFSETQRNKGNFPGRFSGRQFSNSRSEMNVSTLELGDSALYLCASSLDGTYEQYFGPGTRLTVT.

The CDR3 DNA is TGTGCCTGGAGAGTGGGCGGGACAGTAAGCGACGAGCAGTACTTC. It translates to CAWRVGGTVSDEQYF. This sequence joins TRBV30 and TRBJ2-7, with a weak D call TRBD1 (7 bases). Germline V CDR1 and CDR2: GTSNPN, SVGIG (reference sequence). V was clipped by 3 bases and J by 5 bases, with 20 bases between them. The CDR3 runs 15 residues.

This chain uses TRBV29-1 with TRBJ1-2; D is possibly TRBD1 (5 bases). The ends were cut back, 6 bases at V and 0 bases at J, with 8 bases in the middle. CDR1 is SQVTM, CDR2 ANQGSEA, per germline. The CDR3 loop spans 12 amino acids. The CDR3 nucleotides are TGCAGCGTCAGGGCCCCTAACTATGGCTACACCTTC. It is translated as CSVRAPNYGYTF.

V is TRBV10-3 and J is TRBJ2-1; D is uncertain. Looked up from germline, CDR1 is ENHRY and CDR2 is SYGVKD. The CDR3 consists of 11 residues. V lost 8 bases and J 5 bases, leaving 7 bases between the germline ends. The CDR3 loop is CAISRDNEQFF. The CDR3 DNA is TGTGCCATCTCACGGGACAATGAGCAGTTCTTC.

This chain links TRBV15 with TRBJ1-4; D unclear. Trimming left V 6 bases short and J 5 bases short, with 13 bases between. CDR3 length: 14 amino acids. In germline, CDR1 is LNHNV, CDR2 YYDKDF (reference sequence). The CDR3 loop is CATSLQPENEKLFF. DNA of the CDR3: TGTGCCACCAGTCTACAGCCCGAGAATGAAAAACTGTTTTTT.

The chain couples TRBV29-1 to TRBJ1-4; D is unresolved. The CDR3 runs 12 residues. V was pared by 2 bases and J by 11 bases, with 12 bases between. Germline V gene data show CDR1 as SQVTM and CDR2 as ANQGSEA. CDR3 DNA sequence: TGCAGCGTTGAAATGGAGACGGAGAAACTGTTTTTT. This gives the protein CSVEMETEKLFF.

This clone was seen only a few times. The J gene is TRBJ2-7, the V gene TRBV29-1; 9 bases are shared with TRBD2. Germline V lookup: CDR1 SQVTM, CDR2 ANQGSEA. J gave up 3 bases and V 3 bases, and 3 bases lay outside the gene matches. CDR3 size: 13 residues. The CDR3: CSVEGSGGYEQYF. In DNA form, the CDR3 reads TGCAGCGTTGAGGGTAGCGGGGGCTACGAGCAGTACTTC.

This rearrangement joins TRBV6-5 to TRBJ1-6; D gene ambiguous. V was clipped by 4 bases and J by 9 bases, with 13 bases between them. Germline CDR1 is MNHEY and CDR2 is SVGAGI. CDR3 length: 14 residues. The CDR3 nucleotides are TGTGCCAGCAGTTCCCGAGGTGCAAGTTCACCCCTCCACTTT. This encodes CASSSRGASSPLHF.

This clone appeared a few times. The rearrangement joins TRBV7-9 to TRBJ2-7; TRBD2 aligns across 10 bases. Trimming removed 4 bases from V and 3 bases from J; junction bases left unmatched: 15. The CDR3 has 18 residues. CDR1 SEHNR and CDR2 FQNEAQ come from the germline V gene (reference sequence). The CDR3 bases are TGTGCCAGCAGCTCCGGTGGGCTAGCGGGGGTTATTGGCTACGAGCAGTACTTC. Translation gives CASSSGGLAGVIGYEQYF.

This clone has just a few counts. DNA for the CDR3: TGTGCCAGCAACTCCTACCCGGGACAGATTTCTGAAGCTTTCTTT. Translated: CASNSYPGQISEAFF. The chain combines TRBV7-9 with TRBJ1-1; 7 bases align to TRBD1. This CDR3 is 15 amino acids long. Germline trimming cut 7 bases from V and 6 bases from J; bases unmatched to any gene: 14. Germline V CDR1 and CDR2: SEHNR, FQNEAQ (reference sequence).

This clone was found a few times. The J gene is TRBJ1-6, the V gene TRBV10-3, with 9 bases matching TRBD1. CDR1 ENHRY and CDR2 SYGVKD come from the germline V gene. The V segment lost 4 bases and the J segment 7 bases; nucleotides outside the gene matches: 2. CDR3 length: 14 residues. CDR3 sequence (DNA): TGTGCCATCAGTGCCGGGACAGGGAATTCACCCCTCCACTTT. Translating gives CAISAGTGNSPLHF.

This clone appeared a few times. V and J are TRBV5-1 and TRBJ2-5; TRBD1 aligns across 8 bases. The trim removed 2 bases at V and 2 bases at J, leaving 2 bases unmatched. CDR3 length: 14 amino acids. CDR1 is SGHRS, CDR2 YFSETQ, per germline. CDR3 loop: CASSFWTGQETQYF. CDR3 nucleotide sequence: TGCGCCAGCAGCTTCTGGACAGGGCAAGAGACCCAGTACTTC. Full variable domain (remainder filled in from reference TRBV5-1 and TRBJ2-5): KAGVTQTPRYLIKTRGQQVTLSCSPISGHRSVSWYQQTPGQGLQFLFEYFSETQRNKGNFPGRFSGRQFSNSRSEMNVSTLELGDSALYLCASSFWTGQETQYFGPGTRLLVL.